This T cell receptor beta chain was identified in a study of regulatory T cells in long-lasting Graves disease. This clonotype was found once. Its specificity is not known. Overall study findings and caveats: Persistent Graves' patients showed less TCR diversity than newly diagnosed ones. Persistent disease preferred TRBV28, TRBJ1-2 and TRBJ2-5. Persistent patients had more shared public clonotypes (under 3,000) than new patients (roughly 940).

Per the germline V gene, CDR1 is GTSNPN and CDR2 is SVGIG (reference sequence). The CDR3 is made up of 17 amino acids. The V and J ends lost 0 bases and 3 bases respectively, with 17 bases between them. As for time point: newly diagnosed GD, antithyroid drugs for less than 3 months. From PBMCs, RNA was extracted and then used to make the TCR library. Through Arm-PCR of CDR3 regions and iRepertoire HTBI primers, TCR beta libraries were built. One entry per CDR3 protein, called by TCRdb with MiXCR from the multiplex PCR reads. The table lists around 400,000 distinct CDR3 sequences, 15% of them singletons. These data also featured in a second study, about T cells in Graves' hyperthyroidism and ophthalmopathy.

The chain has TRBV30 and TRBJ1-4; D unclear. The sequence was obtained from a woman aged 40 to 49 with Graves disease. This specimen was peripheral blood mononuclear cells (PBMCs), taken at new diagnosis, from a patient treated with antithyroid drugs. The DNA of the CDR3 is TGTGCCTGGAGTGTACCAGCTTCTATCCCGTCTAATGAAAAACTGTTTTTT. This translates into CAWSVPASIPSNEKLFF.